In this sample, the clone carrying this T cell receptor (beta chain) turned up a few times. As yet, its antigen is unknown. The V end was cut by 6 bases, the J end by 7 bases, with 24 bases between. The CDR3 consists of 16 residues. The germline V gene has CDR1 MNHNS and CDR2 SASEGT. Unique molecular identifiers were incorporated when the TCRbeta library was constructed. From the PCR reads, TCRdb called clonotypes with MiXCR, one entry per CDR3 protein. The sample records some 550,000 distinct CDR3 sequences, 20% to 25% being singletons. This specimen comes from a study of T-cell reconstitution after alpha-beta-depleted transplantation in children. Findings and caveats of the study: Elevated TCRbeta diversity at day 60 was traced, in some patients, to surviving recipient T cells and thymic progenitors.

The clonotype was recovered from a boy under three years old who had a stem cell transplant for acute myeloid leukemia, so the T cells may come from the graft donor. The chain recombines TRBV6-1 with TRBJ1-2, with no clear D. Sequenced material: PBMCs, mostly from graft donor cells, taken 360 days after TCRalphabeta/CD19-depleted stem cell transplant. CDR3 DNA sequence: TGTGCCAGCAGCCTTCTACCCTTGGGCCTTAAGGGTGGCTACACCTTC. Translating gives CASSLLPLGLKGGYTF.